This is a list of T cell receptor beta chains from one sample in a study of regulatory T cells in long-lasting Graves disease. TCRdb recomputed calls from the multiplex PCR reads with MiXCR, one row per CDR3 protein. The top ten clones hold 7.5% to 9% of a sample with roughly 500,000 distinct CDR3 sequences, approximately 12% of them seen once. In addition, the sample was reused for a study of T cells in Graves' hyperthyroidism and ophthalmopathy.

The sequencing here drew on peripheral blood mononuclear cells (PBMCs), taken at new diagnosis, from a patient treated with antithyroid drugs. All receptors come from a woman aged 25 to 39 with Graves disease. The CDR3 runs from the conserved cysteine through the conserved F or W. The order of the fields is CDR3 protein, CDR3 DNA, clone size, D gene, J gene, V gene. The D gene is left open where the match is weak. Some rows mark clone size as missing; the rest say once, few, many or name a class of expanded clone.

CASSSQTGGIYEQYF TGTGCCAGCAGTTCCCAAACAGGGGGAATCTACGAGCAGTACTTC many TRBD1 TRBJ2-7 TRBV27
CASSSIRDRVRGKQYF TGTGCCAGCAGCTCCATCCGGGACAGGGTCCGTGGGAAGCAGTACTTC many TRBD1 TRBJ2-7 TRBV11-2
CASSYSLHSGNTIYF TGTGCCAGCAGCTACTCCTTACACTCTGGAAACACCATATATTTT many NA TRBJ1-3 TRBV7-9
CASSVVLGDTQYF TGTGCCAGCAGCGTAGTTCTGGGGGATACGCAGTATTTT NA NA TRBJ2-3 TRBV9
CASSSGLAGIGDTQYF TGTGCCAGCAGTTCCGGACTAGCGGGAATAGGAGATACGCAGTATTTT many TRBD2 TRBJ2-3 TRBV12-3/TRBV12-4
CASSLRTVLAKNIQYF TGTGCCAGCAGTTTAAGGACAGTGCTAGCCAAAAACATTCAGTACTTC many NA TRBJ2-4 TRBV28
CATSDPVHSGANVLTF TGTGCCACCAGTGACCCAGTACACTCTGGGGCCAACGTCCTGACTTTC few NA TRBJ2-6 TRBV24-1
CASSLAQQGRAGELFF TGCGCCAGCAGCTTGGCCCAACAGGGAAGGGCCGGGGAGCTGTTTTTT many NA TRBJ2-2 TRBV5-1
CASSLLPGEQARGYEQYF TGTGCCAGCAGCTTACTCCCCGGCGAACAGGCTAGGGGCTACGAGCAGTACTTC many NA TRBJ2-7 TRBV11-2
CASSPQEGIRSPLHF TGTGCCAGTAGTCCTCAAGAAGGCATTCGTTCACCCCTCCACTTT many NA TRBJ1-6 TRBV19
CASSGYYSGLAGGDTQYF TGTGCCAGCAGTGGCTACTACTCGGGACTAGCGGGAGGGGATACGCAGTATTTT many TRBD2 TRBJ2-3 TRBV28
CASSQDQAGVYNEQFF TGCGCCAGCAGCCAAGACCAGGCGGGAGTCTACAATGAGCAGTTCTTC NA TRBD2 TRBJ2-1 TRBV4-3
CAWGWLLEQFF TGTGCCTGGGGGTGGCTGCTAGAGCAGTTCTTC many NA TRBJ2-1 TRBV30
CATGGTSGTRVQFF TGTGCCACAGGGGGGACTAGCGGTACTAGGGTGCAGTTCTTC many TRBD2 TRBJ2-1 TRBV28
CAIGAGGPNNEQFF TGTGCCATCGGAGCGGGAGGGCCCAACAATGAGCAGTTCTTC many TRBD2 TRBJ2-1 TRBV28
CASSKRDRTYEQYF TGTGCCAGTAGTAAACGGGACAGGACCTACGAGCAGTACTTC NA TRBD1 TRBJ2-7 TRBV19
CASSLEPAQREQYF TGTGCCAGCAGCTTAGAACCAGCTCAGCGCGAGCAGTACTTC many NA TRBJ2-7 TRBV11-2
CASRRGQGIINYEQYF TGTGCCAGCAGGAGGGGACAGGGGATTATCAACTACGAGCAGTACTTC many TRBD1 TRBJ2-7 TRBV6-2/TRBV6-3
CATSDVSGTGVLTDTQYF TGTGCCACCAGTGATGTCTCCGGGACAGGGGTCCTCACAGATACGCAGTATTTT many TRBD1 TRBJ2-3 TRBV24-1
CASTGDTRWTGELFF TGTGCCTCAACTGGGGACACAAGGTGGACCGGGGAGCTGTTTTTT NA NA TRBJ2-2 TRBV12-3/TRBV12-4
CASSQANLFNSNQPQHF TGCGCCAGCAGCCAAGCTAACCTATTCAATAGCAATCAGCCCCAGCATTTT many NA TRBJ1-5 TRBV4-1
CASSLTAGVNTGELFF TGCGCCAGCAGCTTGACAGCGGGAGTGAACACCGGGGAGCTGTTTTTT few TRBD2 TRBJ2-2 TRBV5-1
CASSLAVGFQETQYF TGCGCCAGCAGCTTGGCCGTGGGTTTCCAAGAGACCCAGTACTTC many NA TRBJ2-5 TRBV5-1
CSSSPTAESLYTQYF TGTTCCAGCAGCCCAACCGCCGAAAGTTTATATACGCAGTATTTT NA NA TRBJ2-3 TRBV7-2
CASSPRVDEQFF TGTGCCAGCTCCCCCCGGGTCGATGAGCAGTTCTTC NA NA TRBJ2-1 TRBV18
CASSHQPATRGNTIYF TGCGCCAGCAGCCATCAACCGGCTACTAGAGGAAACACCATATATTTT NA NA TRBJ1-3 TRBV4-1
CASSRRTSGSDGAETQYF TGTGCCAGCAGTCGCCGGACTAGCGGGTCTGATGGGGCAGAGACCCAGTACTTC many TRBD2 TRBJ2-5 TRBV2
CASSSTGVEQFF TGTGCCAGCAGCTCAACAGGGGTCGAGCAGTTCTTC NA TRBD1 TRBJ2-1 TRBV5-5
CASSGKGLDGEKLFF TGTGCCAGCAGCGGGAAGGGTTTGGATGGCGAAAAACTGTTTTTT many NA TRBJ1-4 TRBV7-9
CASSLQASLTGKLEAFF TGTGCCAGCAGCTTGCAAGCATCTTTAACAGGTAAACTTGAAGCTTTCTTT many NA TRBJ1-1 TRBV5-5
CASSLLRPGAYGYTF TGTGCCAGCAGCTTATTGCGCCCGGGGGCTTATGGCTACACCTTC NA NA TRBJ1-2 TRBV7-2
CASAGLTEAFF TGTGCCAGCGCAGGGTTGACTGAAGCTTTCTTT many NA TRBJ1-1 TRBV6-1
CASSHRDGYTF TGTGCCAGCAGCCACCGGGATGGCTACACCTTC many NA TRBJ1-2 TRBV6-1
CASRKVGQGNEQFF TGTGCCAGCAGGAAGGTTGGACAGGGGAATGAGCAGTTCTTC many TRBD1 TRBJ2-1 TRBV6-1
CASSYPLTTGLGETQYF TGTGCCAGCAGTTACCCTCTTACGACAGGGCTTGGAGAGACCCAGTACTTC many TRBD1 TRBJ2-5 TRBV2
CASSLFTLGDRGYTF TGTGCCAGCAGCTTATTCACACTCGGAGATCGCGGCTACACCTTC many NA TRBJ1-2 TRBV11-2
CASSMRPNNEQFF TGTGCCAGTAGTATGAGGCCCAACAATGAGCAGTTCTTC few NA TRBJ2-1 TRBV19
CASSSQGTGRQKTQYF TGTGCCAGCAGCAGCCAAGGGACAGGGAGGCAGAAGACCCAGTACTTC many TRBD1 TRBJ2-5 TRBV14
CASSEYGQYNEQFF TGTGCCAGCAGTGAATATGGACAGTACAATGAGCAGTTCTTC many NA TRBJ2-1 TRBV25-1
CASSPGTASSYEQYF TGTGCCAGCAGTCCTGGGACCGCCTCCTCCTACGAGCAGTACTTC many NA TRBJ2-7 TRBV28
CASKGTSGRALYYNEQFF TGTGCCAGCAAAGGGACTAGCGGGAGGGCCTTGTACTACAATGAGCAGTTCTTC NA TRBD2 TRBJ2-1 TRBV6-2/TRBV6-3
CASSLTDRTFSAGNTIYF TGTGCCAGCAGCTTAACCGACAGAACCTTCTCTGCTGGAAACACCATATATTTT many NA TRBJ1-3 TRBV7-2
CASRRTETNTEAFF TGTGCCAGCAGAAGGACAGAGACAAACACTGAAGCTTTCTTT NA NA TRBJ1-1 TRBV6-1
CASRDNTDTQYF TGCGCCAGCAGGGACAACACAGATACGCAGTATTTT NA NA TRBJ2-3 TRBV5-1